What follows describes a single T cell receptor (beta chain). TCRdb keeps only in-frame clones here, not all; method: immunoSEQ multiplex PCR. This sample has 150,000 or so clones, with 90% to 95% found just once. The data stem from a study of T cell responses to AZD1222 COVID-19 vaccine. The receptor comes from an adult in good health. The sample here was peripheral blood, taken on day 0 of AZD1222 vaccination.

The CDR3 bases are TGCAGTGCGGATGGATCCGAGCAGTACTTC. Amino acid sequence: CSADGSEQYF. The chain links TRBV20-1 to TRBJ2-7; D uncertain. The CDR3 loop spans 10 amino acids. Trimming removed 6 bases from V and 6 bases from J, with 9 bases in between. CDR1 is DFQATT, CDR2 SNEGSKA, per germline (reference sequence).